This T cell receptor beta chain was obtained from a study of T cells after yellow fever vaccination. The study, taken as a whole, reports: Contaminants from the bulk population, in the form of abundant clonotypes, could be found in FACS-sorted repertoires. The booster response re-showed most primary clones: 96% CD4, roughly 91% CD8. It was a small share of clonotypes that appeared in both CD4 and CD8 compartments.

This CDR3 comprises 17 residues. V lost 0 bases, J lost 1 base, and 14 bases lay in between. CDR1 LGHNA and CDR2 YNFKEQ come from the germline V gene. This clonotype was detected ten times or more. What it binds is unknown. Template switching with 5'RACE generated the TCR cDNA and added a universal primer site and UMIs. TCRdb reprocessed the 5' RACE reads via MiXCR and lists one record per CDR3 protein. Of about 350,000 distinct CDR3 sequences in the sample, approximately 8% were seen once. This rearrangement joins TRBV4-2 to TRBJ2-3; unclear D gene. This specimen consisted of PBMCs, obtained 35 to 50 days after the first yellow fever vaccination. The sequence was obtained from a young man who received the YFV17D yellow fever vaccine. CDR3 sequence reads: CASSQERAGSGTDTQYF. The CDR3 nucleotides are TGTGCCAGCAGCCAAGAAAGGGCCGGTTCGGGCACAGATACGCAGTATTTT.